A selection of T cell receptor beta chains follows, all from one sample in a study of memory CD4+ T cells and cytomegalovirus serostatus. Profiling relied on immunoSEQ multiplex PCR, and the TCRdb table lists in-frame clones only, not all of them. This table holds 35,000 to 50,000 clones, around three quarters found once. The specimen was memory CD4+ T cells from blood. These receptors were obtained from an adult in good health and CMV-seronegative. Each CDR3 is given with its conserved first and last residue. Each record gives: V gene, D gene, clone size, J gene, CDR3 DNA, CDR3 protein. A D gene is named only where the DNA matches it firmly. Size tells how often a clone was seen (once, few, many) or the class of an expanded clone, and some rows leave it out.

>TRBV25-1|.|.|TRBJ2-7
TGTGCCAGCAGTGACAACCGGGACCCTTACGAGCAGTACTTC
CASSDNRDPYEQYF
>TRBV7-9|.|.|TRBJ1-2
TGTGCCAGTACCAATTCCGAGATAGATGGCTACACCTTC
CASTNSEIDGYTF
>TRBV6-6|.|few|TRBJ2-4
TGTGCCAGCACCCCCGGCGGACTAGCCAAAAACATTCAGTACTTC
CASTPGGLAKNIQYF
>TRBV29-1|TRBD1|.|TRBJ1-1
TGCAGCGCCCGGGACAGGGACACTGAAGCTTTCTTT
CSARDRDTEAFF
>TRBV10-3|.|.|TRBJ1-2
TGTGCCATCAGCGGAGGGGGAGGCTATGGCTACACCTTC
CAISGGGGYGYTF
>TRBV4-2|TRBD2|.|TRBJ2-7
TGTGCCAGCAGCCAAGAGCGGACTAGCGGGATCTACGAGCAGTACTTC
CASSQERTSGIYEQYF
>TRBV6-6|.|.|TRBJ2-7
TGTGCCAGCCGGGAAGGGAGCTCCTACGAGCAGTACTTC
CASREGSSYEQYF
>TRBV7-2|.|once|TRBJ2-2
TGTGCCAGCAGCTCGTCGTCGGGGGTCACCGGGGAGCTGTTTTTT
CASSSSSGVTGELFF
>TRBV7-2|TRBD2|.|TRBJ2-3
TGTGCCAGCAGCTTAGAGGGGAGCGGGAGCCAGTATTTT
CASSLEGSGSQYF
>TRBV5-1|.|.|TRBJ2-3
TGCGCCAGCACATTAGGGACGAACACAGATACGCAGTATTTT
CASTLGTNTDTQYF
>TRBV4-1|.|.|TRBJ2-5
TGCGCCAGCAGCCAAGTAGACCTGGGACTCATCGCCCTAGAGACCCAGTACTTC
CASSQVDLGLIALETQYF
>TRBV2|.|.|TRBJ2-7
TGTGCCAGCATGACCCCGTCCTCCTACGAGCAGTACTTC
CASMTPSSYEQYF
>TRBV19|.|.|TRBJ2-3
TGTGCCAGTAATCCCCCCTCGGACGGTCAACGGACGCAGTATTTT
CASNPPSDGQRTQYF
>TRBV7-7|TRBD2|.|TRBJ2-2
TGTGCTAGCAGCTTAAGGACTAGCGGTCAGCTGTTTTTT
CASSLRTSGQLFF
>TRBV7-2|.|.|TRBJ2-1
TGTGCCAGCATAAGACGGGCGGGGTACAATGAGCAGTTCTTC
CASIRRAGYNEQFF
>TRBV11-2|.|.|TRBJ1-2
TGTGCCAGCAGCCCTCAAGGCCGGGGCTACACCTTC
CASSPQGRGYTF
>TRBV7-2|TRBD1|.|TRBJ1-1
TGTGCCAGCAGCCCCGAGACAGGGGCAACGGCTTTCTTT
CASSPETGATAFF
>TRBV14|TRBD2|.|TRBJ2-7
TGTGCCAGCAGCCCCGGGACTAGCGCTGGCCCCTACGAGCAGTACTTC
CASSPGTSAGPYEQYF
>TRBV30|.|.|TRBJ1-3
TGTGCCTGGACAGTCGTCTCTGGAAACACCATATATTTT
CAWTVVSGNTIYF
>TRBV5-1|TRBD2|.|TRBJ2-7
TGCGCCAGCAGCTTGGAAGGCGGGAGGGCCTACGAGCAGTACTTC
CASSLEGGRAYEQYF
>TRBV5-1|.|.|TRBJ2-4
TGCGCCAGCAGCCCGACGGAGTTGCCCAAAAACATTCAGTACTTC
CASSPTELPKNIQYF
>TRBV2|.|.|TRBJ2-7
TGTGCCAGCCACGGGGACTCCTACGAGCAGTACTTC
CASHGDSYEQYF